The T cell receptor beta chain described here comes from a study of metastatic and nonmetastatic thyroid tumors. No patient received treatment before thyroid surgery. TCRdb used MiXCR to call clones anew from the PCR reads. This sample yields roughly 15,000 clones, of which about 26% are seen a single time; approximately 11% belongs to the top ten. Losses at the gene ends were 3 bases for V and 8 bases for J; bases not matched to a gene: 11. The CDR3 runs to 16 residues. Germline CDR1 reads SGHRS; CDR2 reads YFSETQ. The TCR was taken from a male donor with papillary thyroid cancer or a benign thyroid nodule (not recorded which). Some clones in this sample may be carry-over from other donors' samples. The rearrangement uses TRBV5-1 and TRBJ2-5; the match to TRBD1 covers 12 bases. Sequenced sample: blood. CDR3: CASSSRGQGAGDTQYF. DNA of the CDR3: TGCGCCAGCAGCTCCCGGGGACAGGGGGCTGGGGATACCCAGTACTTC. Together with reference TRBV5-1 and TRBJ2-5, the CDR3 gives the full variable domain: KAGVTQTPRYLIKTRGQQVTLSCSPISGHRSVSWYQQTPGQGLQFLFEYFSETQRNKGNFPGRFSGRQFSNSRSEMNVSTLELGDSALYLCASSSRGQGAGDTQYFGPGTRLLVL.